Below, 25 T cell receptor beta chains from the same sample are listed, as sequenced in a study of chronic HIV infection and antiretroviral therapy. MiXCR, applied by TCRdb to the 5' RACE reads, yields one record per CDR3 protein. The sample includes approximately 40,000 distinct CDR3 sequences, about 8.9% of them seen just once. The material sequenced was peripheral blood. The origin of the receptors is an adult who had HIV and had not received antiretroviral therapy, or was an uninfected healthy control (not recorded which).

This clonotype showed up many times. The gene calls are TRBV6-5 and TRBJ2-1, with unresolved D. The CDR3 contains 19 residues. Germline CDR1 is MNHEY and CDR2 is SVGAGI. Trimming removed 4 bases at V and 0 bases at J, with 22 bases between. CDR3 DNA: TGTGCCAGCAGTTGGCTCCAGCCACCCTTGGGTCGCTCCTACAATGAGCAGTTCTTC. Translating gives CASSWLQPPLGRSYNEQFF.

The CDR3 DNA follows: TGTGCCAGCAGCCCCCTCTTCCGGGACGTGAAAAAACTGTTTTTT. Translation: CASSPLFRDVKKLFF. V and J are TRBV3-1 and TRBJ1-4; TRBD1 might be the D (5 bases). The CDR3 covers 15 residues. The V gene's germline CDR1 is LGHDT and CDR2 YNNKEL (reference sequence). The V and J ends lost 4 bases and 9 bases respectively, with 18 bases between them.

This clonotype showed up just a few times. The chain links TRBV5-1 to TRBJ2-3; 8 bases match TRBD2. Germline CDR1 is SGHRS and CDR2 is YFSETQ. Trimming cost V 1 base and J 6 bases; bases outside gene matches: 1. This CDR3 comprises 13 residues. The CDR3 spells CASSLWTSDTQYF. CDR3 in DNA: TGCGCCAGCAGCTTGTGGACTAGCGATACGCAGTATTTT.

The table lists this clonotype with many counts. The chain has TRBV29-1 and TRBJ2-5, with D maybe TRBD1 (6 bases). The germline V and J ends were trimmed by 5 bases and 2 bases, with 9 bases remaining between them. Per germline, CDR1 SQVTM and CDR2 ANQGSEA. The CDR3 runs to 12 residues. The DNA of the CDR3 is TGCAGCGTTTGGGACACACAAGAGACCCAGTACTTC. It yields the protein CSVWDTQETQYF. Filled out from reference TRBV29-1 and TRBJ2-5, the complete variable domain reads SAVISQKPSRDICQRGTSLTIQCQVDSQVTMMFWYRQQPGQSLTLIATANQGSEATYESGFVIDKFPISRPNLTFSTLTVSNMSPEDSSIYLCSVWDTQETQYFGPGTRLLVL.

This clonotype appeared a few times. This chain joins TRBV27 and TRBJ2-7; a possible D gene is TRBD1 (5 bases). The V end was cut by 0 bases, the J end by 5 bases, with 11 bases between. The germline gives CDR1 MNHEY, CDR2 SMNVEV (reference sequence). The CDR3 contains 14 residues. This CDR3 reads CASSLSPRAHEQYF. For the CDR3, the DNA is TGTGCCAGCAGTTTATCCCCCAGGGCCCACGAGCAGTACTTC.

V is TRBV7-9 and J is TRBJ1-5; D is uncertain. The CDR3 length is 16 residues. Germline lookup yields CDR1 SEHNR and CDR2 FQNEAQ (reference sequence). The ends were cut back, 1 base at V and 2 bases at J, with 12 bases in the middle. The CDR3 DNA is TGTGCCAGCAGCTTAGGCACGGTAAGGGGCAATCAGCCCCAGCATTTT. Translated: CASSLGTVRGNQPQHF.

The table lists this clonotype with many counts. This rearrangement joins TRBV9 to TRBJ2-1; weak D call: TRBD1 (6 bases). Germline-derived CDR1 and CDR2 are SGDLS and YYNGEE. The V end was cut by 4 bases, the J end by 0 bases, with 17 bases between. This CDR3 region has 17 residues. DNA for the CDR3: TGTGCCAGCAGCAACCCCAGGGGCCCCGGCTCCTACAATGAGCAGTTCTTC. Translated: CASSNPRGPGSYNEQFF.

In this sample, this clonotype turned up many times. The chain links TRBV9 to TRBJ1-1; no firm D call. V shed 0 bases and J shed 6 bases, with 9 bases lying between them. Per the germline V gene, CDR1 is SGDLS and CDR2 is YYNGEE. CDR3 length: 13 amino acids. The CDR3 DNA follows: TGTGCCAGCAGCGTAGGGACGGCACCTGAAGCTTTCTTT. Translation gives CASSVGTAPEAFF.

This clonotype showed up many times. The chain links TRBV15 to TRBJ2-4; TRBD2 might be the D (6 bases). Between the trimmed V and J ends, which lost 4 bases and 9 bases, there was a span of 28 bases. Germline V CDR1 and CDR2: LNHNV, YYDKDF (reference sequence). The CDR3 covers 18 residues. CDR3 sequence: CATSTFSGQGGGWSIQYF. CDR3 coding DNA: TGTGCCACCAGCACCTTCAGCGGGCAGGGTGGCGGTTGGAGCATTCAGTACTTC.

This clonotype was recorded at least ten times. This chain connects TRBV7-9 to TRBJ2-3, with unresolved D. This CDR3 region has 13 residues. CDR1 is SEHNR, CDR2 FQNEAQ, per germline (reference sequence). Trimming removed 3 bases from V and 6 bases from J, with 10 bases in between. CDR3 loop: CASSFIGMDTQYF. CDR3 DNA: TGTGCCAGCAGCTTCATCGGTATGGATACGCAGTATTTT.

This clonotype was seen at least ten times. This sequence joins TRBV5-1 and TRBJ2-7, with TRBD1 as a possible D gene (6 bases). CDR1 is SGHRS, CDR2 YFSETQ, per germline. Trimming removed 1 base at V and 1 base at J, with 9 bases between. The CDR3 is 14 residues long. The CDR3 sequence is CASSLFTGSYEQYF. In nucleotides, the CDR3 is TGCGCCAGCAGCTTGTTCACAGGGTCCTACGAGCAGTACTTC.

This clonotype showed up just a few times. This chain links TRBV25-1 with TRBJ2-6; D unclear. Germline CDR1 is MGHDK and CDR2 is SYGVNS. Trimming cost V 5 bases and J 4 bases, with 3 bases left between them. CDR3 length: 12 amino acids. The DNA of the CDR3 is TGTGCCAGCAGTCCCGGGGCCAACGTCCTGACTTTC. It is translated as CASSPGANVLTF.

The sample holds a few counts of this clonotype. The genes are TRBV28 and TRBJ1-5, with no clear D. Germline V CDR1 and CDR2: MDHEN, SYDVKM. V lost 2 bases and J 0 bases, leaving 17 bases between the germline ends. The CDR3 is made up of 18 amino acids. DNA for the CDR3: TGTGCCAGCAGTTTAGCTCAGATTAGTTTCTATAGCAATCAGCCCCAGCATTTT. This sequence encodes CASSLAQISFYSNQPQHF.

This clonotype was observed a few times. The rearrangement links TRBV7-9 to TRBJ2-2; D remains unclear. The CDR3 spans 16 residues. V was shortened by 2 bases and J by 6 bases, with 16 bases between the two germline ends. Germline CDR1 and CDR2: SEHNR and FQNEAQ (reference sequence). The CDR3 protein is CASSLIDRAPSGELFF. The CDR3, as DNA: TGTGCCAGCAGCTTAATCGATCGGGCCCCCTCCGGGGAGCTGTTTTTT.

V and J are TRBV20-1 and TRBJ1-2, with TRBD1 as a possible D gene (6 bases). This CDR3 has 14 amino acids. Germline V lookup: CDR1 DFQATT, CDR2 SNEGSKA (reference sequence). V was pared by 6 bases and J by 2 bases, with 16 bases between. The CDR3 bases are TGCAGTGCCGGTGGCGACAGGACCAACTATGGCTACACCTTC. It specifies CSAGGDRTNYGYTF.

The chain uses TRBV9 and TRBJ1-5; the D is unclear. There are 15 residues in the CDR3. V was trimmed by 0 bases and J by 3 bases, leaving 10 bases between them. Per germline, CDR1 SGDLS and CDR2 YYNGEE. This CDR3 reads CASSVDASDNQPQHF. The CDR3 bases are TGTGCCAGCAGCGTAGACGCCAGCGACAATCAGCCCCAGCATTTT.

The CDR3 nucleotides are TGTGCCAGCAGACCGGGACAGGGTTACGGCGGGGAGCTGTTTTTT. Protein product: CASRPGQGYGGELFF. The gene calls are TRBV6-5 and TRBJ2-2, with TRBD1 matching over 9 bases. V gave up 6 bases and J gave up 7 bases; unmatched junction bases: 9. CDR1 and CDR2 from the germline V gene are MNHEY and SVGAGI. The CDR3 covers 15 residues.

This clonotype has only a few counts. V and J are TRBV27 and TRBJ2-3; D uncertain. The CDR3 loop spans 13 amino acids. Per the germline V gene, CDR1 is MNHEY and CDR2 is SMNVEV (reference sequence). Trimming shortened V by 4 bases and J by 0 bases, and 5 bases separated the two germline ends. The CDR3 reads CASSSSSTDTQYF. The CDR3 DNA sequence: TGTGCCAGCAGTTCCTCTAGCACAGATACGCAGTATTTT.

The chain has TRBV2 and TRBJ2-6, with a weak D call TRBD2 (5 bases). The CDR3 length is 16 residues. Between the trimmed V and J ends, which lost 3 bases and 0 bases, there was a span of 9 bases. Germline V CDR1 and CDR2: SNHLY, FYNNEI. CDR3 in DNA: TGTGCCAGCAGTGATTCGGGGTACTCTGGGGCCAACGTCCTGACTTTC. It specifies CASSDSGYSGANVLTF. The whole variable domain, filled in from reference TRBV2 and TRBJ2-6, reads EPEVTQTPSHQVTQMGQEVILRCVPISNHLYFYWYRQILGQKVEFLVSFYNNEISEKSEIFDDQFSVERPDGSNFTLKIRSTKLEDSAMYFCASSDSGYSGANVLTFGAGSRLTVL.

The sample holds a few counts of this clonotype. DNA for the CDR3: TGTGCCAGCAGGACAGGTATCTCTGGAAACACCATATATTTT. It codes for CASRTGISGNTIYF. The gene calls are TRBV28 and TRBJ1-3, with TRBD1 as a possible D gene (6 bases). Between the trimmed V and J ends, which lost 6 bases and 0 bases, there was a span of 9 bases. Germline CDR1 is MDHEN and CDR2 is SYDVKM. The CDR3 length is 14 residues.

The chain employs TRBV12-3 or TRBV12-4 and TRBJ1-1; TRBD1 matches 7 bases. Trimming cost V 6 bases and J 4 bases; bases outside gene matches: 5. There are 13 residues in the CDR3. The CDR3: CASRMTGSTEAFF. Here the CDR3 DNA reads TGTGCCAGCAGAATGACAGGGAGCACTGAAGCTTTCTTT.

This clonotype was recorded many times. The chain is built from TRBV12-3 or TRBV12-4 and TRBJ2-1; D unclear. V gave up 3 bases and J gave up 8 bases, with 14 bases separating them. The CDR3 spans 14 residues. The CDR3 is CASSLSTPVDEQFF. The DNA for the CDR3 is TGTGCCAGCAGTTTGTCGACTCCAGTCGATGAGCAGTTCTTC.

This clonotype showed up many times. The chain carries TRBV2 and TRBJ2-3, with D hard to call. V gave up 1 base and J gave up 0 bases, with 11 bases separating them. CDR3 length: 16 residues. CDR1 and CDR2 (germline): SNHLY, FYNNEI. The CDR3 DNA reads TGTGCCAGCAGTGAAGGTACTCCTGCTAGCACAGATACGCAGTATTTT. This translates into CASSEGTPASTDTQYF.

This clonotype occurred a few times. This chain connects TRBV7-2 to TRBJ2-2, with 7 bases identical to TRBD1. CDR1 and CDR2 from the germline V gene are SGHTA and FQGNSA. The CDR3 runs to 15 residues. The ends lost 2 bases at V and 5 bases at J; junction bases unmatched: 5. The DNA for the CDR3 is TGTGCCAGCAGCTTATATAGGGGGCGGACCGGGGAGCTGTTTTTT. Encoded protein: CASSLYRGRTGELFF.

This clonotype occurred a few times. This rearrangement joins TRBV2 to TRBJ2-6; D is perhaps TRBD1 or TRBD2 (6 bases each). Trimming stripped 4 bases from V and 2 bases from J, with 18 bases between. Per germline, CDR1 SNHLY and CDR2 FYNNEI. This CDR3 is 18 amino acids long. The CDR3 DNA reads as TGTGCCAGCAGTGGGCCGTCAGGGGAGGCGGCTGGGGCCAACGTCCTGACTTTC. Its translation: CASSGPSGEAAGANVLTF.